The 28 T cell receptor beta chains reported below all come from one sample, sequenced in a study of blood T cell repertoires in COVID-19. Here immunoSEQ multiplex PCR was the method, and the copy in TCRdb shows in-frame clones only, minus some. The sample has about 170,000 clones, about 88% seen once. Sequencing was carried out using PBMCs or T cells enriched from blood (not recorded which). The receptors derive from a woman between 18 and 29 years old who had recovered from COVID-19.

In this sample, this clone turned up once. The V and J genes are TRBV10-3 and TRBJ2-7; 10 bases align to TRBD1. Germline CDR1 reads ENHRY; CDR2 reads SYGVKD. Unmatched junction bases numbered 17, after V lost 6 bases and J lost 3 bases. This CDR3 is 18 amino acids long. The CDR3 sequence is CAISAGTGVKEGYYEQYF. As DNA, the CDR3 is TGTGCCATCAGCGCCGGGACAGGGGTTAAGGAGGGCTACTACGAGCAGTACTTC.

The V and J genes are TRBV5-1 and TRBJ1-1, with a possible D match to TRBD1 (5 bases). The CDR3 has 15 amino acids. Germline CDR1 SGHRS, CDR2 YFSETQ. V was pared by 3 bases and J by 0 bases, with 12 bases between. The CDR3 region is CASSSWGGMNTEAFF. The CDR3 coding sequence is TGCGCCAGCAGCTCTTGGGGGGGTATGAACACTGAAGCTTTCTTT.

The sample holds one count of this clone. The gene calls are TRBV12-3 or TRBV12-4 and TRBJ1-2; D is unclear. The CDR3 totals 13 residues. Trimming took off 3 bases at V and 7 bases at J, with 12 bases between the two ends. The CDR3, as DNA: TGTGCCAGCAGTTTGTACAGATCAGGTGGCTACACCTTC. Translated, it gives CASSLYRSGGYTF.

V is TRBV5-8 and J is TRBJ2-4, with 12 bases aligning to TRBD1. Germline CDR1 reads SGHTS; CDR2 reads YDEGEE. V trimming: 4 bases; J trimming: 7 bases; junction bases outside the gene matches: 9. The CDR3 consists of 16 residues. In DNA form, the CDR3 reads TGTGCCAGCAGCATTAAAGCCGGGACAGGGGGCAACATTCAGTACTTC. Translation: CASSIKAGTGGNIQYF.

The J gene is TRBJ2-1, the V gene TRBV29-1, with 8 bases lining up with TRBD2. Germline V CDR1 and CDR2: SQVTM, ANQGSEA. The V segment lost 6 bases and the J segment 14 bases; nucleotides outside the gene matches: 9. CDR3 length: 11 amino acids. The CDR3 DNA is TGCAGCGTCCAAGCTACTAGCGGAAAGTTCTTC. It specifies CSVQATSGKFF.

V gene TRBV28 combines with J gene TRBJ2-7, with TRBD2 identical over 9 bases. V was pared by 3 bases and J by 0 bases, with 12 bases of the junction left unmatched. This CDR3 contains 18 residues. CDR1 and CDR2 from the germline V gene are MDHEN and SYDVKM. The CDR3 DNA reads TGTGCCAGCAGTTTCGAACTAGCGGGTCTTCTTAACTCCTACGAGCAGTACTTC. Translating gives CASSFELAGLLNSYEQYF.

The CDR3 is CASSSLAGEAETQYF. CDR3 in DNA: TGTGCCAGTAGTAGCCTAGCGGGAGAGGCTGAGACCCAGTACTTC. The V gene is TRBV19, the J gene TRBJ2-5, with 10 bases identical to TRBD2. The CDR3 spans 15 residues. Germline V gives CDR1 LNHDA, CDR2 SQIVND (reference sequence). V lost 4 bases and J lost 5; bases outside the gene matches: 7.

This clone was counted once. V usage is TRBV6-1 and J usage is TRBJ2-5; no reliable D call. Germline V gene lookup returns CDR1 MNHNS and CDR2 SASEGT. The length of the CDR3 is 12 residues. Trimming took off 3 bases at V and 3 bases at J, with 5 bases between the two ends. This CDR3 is CASSEGKETQYF. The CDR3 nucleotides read TGTGCCAGCAGTGAGGGCAAAGAGACCCAGTACTTC.

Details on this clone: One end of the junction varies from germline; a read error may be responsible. CDR3 nucleotides: TGTGCCAGCTGGGGCAGGGCGAATTCATCCCTCCACTTT. It codes for CASWGRANSSLHF. The chain combines TRBV6-5 with TRBJ1-6, with D possibly being TRBD1 (5 bases). This CDR3 has 13 residues. Germline values: CDR1 MNHEY, CDR2 SVGAGI.

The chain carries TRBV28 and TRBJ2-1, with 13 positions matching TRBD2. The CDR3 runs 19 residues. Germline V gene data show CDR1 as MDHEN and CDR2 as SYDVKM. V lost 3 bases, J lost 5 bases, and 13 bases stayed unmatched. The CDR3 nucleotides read TGTGCCAGCAGTTTTCCGGGACTAGCGGGACTCCTCGCCGACAATGAGCAGTTCTTC. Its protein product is CASSFPGLAGLLADNEQFF.

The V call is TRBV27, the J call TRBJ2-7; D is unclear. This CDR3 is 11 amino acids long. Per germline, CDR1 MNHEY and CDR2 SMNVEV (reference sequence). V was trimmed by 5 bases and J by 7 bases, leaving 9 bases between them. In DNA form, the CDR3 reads TGTGCCAGCAGTACCTCTAGTGAGCAGTACTTC. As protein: CASSTSSEQYF.

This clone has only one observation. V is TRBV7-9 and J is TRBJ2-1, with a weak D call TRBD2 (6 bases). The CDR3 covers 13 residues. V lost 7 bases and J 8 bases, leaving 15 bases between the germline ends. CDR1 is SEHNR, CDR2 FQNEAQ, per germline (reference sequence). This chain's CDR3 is CASTPTGDHEQFF. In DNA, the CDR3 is TGTGCCAGCACCCCCACGGGGGATCATGAGCAGTTCTTC.

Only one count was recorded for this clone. The CDR3 sequence: CASSVGQDHNQPQHF. CDR3 in DNA: TGTGCCAGCAGCGTAGGACAGGACCACAATCAGCCCCAGCATTTT. The chain carries TRBV9 and TRBJ1-5; D might be TRBD1 (6 bases). From germline, CDR1 is SGDLS and CDR2 YYNGEE. The V end was cut by 0 bases, the J end by 3 bases, with 10 bases between. CDR3 length equals 15 residues.

CDR3 loop: CASTTGGPNTEAFF. CDR3 DNA: TGTGCCAGCACCACCGGGGGGCCGAACACTGAAGCTTTCTTT. The V call is TRBV25-1, the J call TRBJ1-1, with D tentatively TRBD1 (6 bases). Trimming left V 7 bases short and J 1 base short, with 13 bases between. Germline V lookup: CDR1 MGHDK, CDR2 SYGVNS. CDR3 length equals 14 residues.

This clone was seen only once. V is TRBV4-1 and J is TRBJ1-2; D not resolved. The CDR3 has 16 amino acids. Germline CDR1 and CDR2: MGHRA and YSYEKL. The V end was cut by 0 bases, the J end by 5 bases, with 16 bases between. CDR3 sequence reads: CASSQDLTKGGYGYTF. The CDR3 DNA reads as TGCGCCAGCAGCCAAGATCTCACAAAGGGCGGGTATGGCTACACCTTC.

The CDR3 spells CASSDIVNEQFF. The CDR3 DNA reads as TGTGCCAGCAGTGATATCGTTAATGAGCAGTTCTTC. This chain connects TRBV25-1 to TRBJ2-1; D remains unclear. Trimming removed 3 bases at V and 7 bases at J, with 7 bases between. The CDR3 runs 12 residues. Germline values: CDR1 MGHDK, CDR2 SYGVNS.

The CDR3 sequence: CASSQETAGTEAFF. In DNA, the CDR3 is TGCGCCAGCAGCCAAGAGACAGCGGGCACTGAAGCTTTCTTT. This chain connects TRBV4-3 to TRBJ1-1; TRBD1 might be the D (5 bases). The germline V gene encodes CDR1 LGHNA and CDR2 YSLEER. CDR3 length equals 14 residues. Trimming removed 0 bases from V and 4 bases from J, with 9 bases in between.

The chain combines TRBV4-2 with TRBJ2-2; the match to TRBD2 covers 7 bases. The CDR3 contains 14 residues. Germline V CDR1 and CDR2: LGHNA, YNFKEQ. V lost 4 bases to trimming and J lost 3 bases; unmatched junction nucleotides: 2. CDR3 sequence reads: CASSRLADTGELFF. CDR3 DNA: TGTGCCAGCAGCCGTCTAGCGGACACCGGGGAGCTGTTTTTT.

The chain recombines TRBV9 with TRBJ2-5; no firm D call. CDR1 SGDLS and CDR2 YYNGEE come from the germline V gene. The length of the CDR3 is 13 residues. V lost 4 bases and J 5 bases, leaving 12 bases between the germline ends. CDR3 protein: CASSSRGWETQYF. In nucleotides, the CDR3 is TGTGCCAGCAGCTCCAGAGGATGGGAGACCCAGTACTTC.

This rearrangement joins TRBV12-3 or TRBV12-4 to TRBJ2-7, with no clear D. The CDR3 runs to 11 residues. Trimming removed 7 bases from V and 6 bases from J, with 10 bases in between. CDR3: CASTSVGEQYF. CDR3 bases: TGTGCCAGCACCTCAGTTGGCGAGCAGTACTTC.

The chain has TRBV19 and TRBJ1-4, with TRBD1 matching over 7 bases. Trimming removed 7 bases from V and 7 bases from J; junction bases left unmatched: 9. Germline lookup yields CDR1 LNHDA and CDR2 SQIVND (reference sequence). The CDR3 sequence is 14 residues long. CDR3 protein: CASTNTGEGEKLFF. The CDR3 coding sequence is TGTGCCAGTACCAACACAGGGGAAGGTGAAAAACTGTTTTTT.

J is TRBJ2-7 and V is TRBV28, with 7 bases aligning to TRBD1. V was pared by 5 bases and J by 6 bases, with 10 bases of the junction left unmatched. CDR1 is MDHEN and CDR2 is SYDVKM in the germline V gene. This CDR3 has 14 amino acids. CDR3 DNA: TGTGCCAGCAGTCCCCGAGGGGGCAGGCGCGAGCAGTACTTC. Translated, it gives CASSPRGGRREQYF.

The CDR3: CASSLKGSDYGYTF. In DNA, the CDR3 is TGTGCCAGCAGTTTAAAGGGGTCCGACTATGGCTACACCTTC. The chain has TRBV28 and TRBJ1-2, with D possibly TRBD1 on 5 matching bases. CDR3 length equals 14 residues. V was trimmed by 2 bases and J by 3 bases, leaving 10 bases between them. Per the germline V gene, CDR1 is MDHEN and CDR2 is SYDVKM.

This chain's CDR3 is CASSVGPTGEEEQYF. In DNA, the CDR3 is TGTGCCAGCAGCGTAGGTCCAACAGGGGAGGAGGAGCAGTACTTC. V is TRBV9 and J is TRBJ2-7; D might be TRBD1 (7 bases). The CDR3 runs 15 residues. Trimming stripped 0 bases from V and 7 bases from J, with 17 bases between. Germline V gene data show CDR1 as SGDLS and CDR2 as YYNGEE.

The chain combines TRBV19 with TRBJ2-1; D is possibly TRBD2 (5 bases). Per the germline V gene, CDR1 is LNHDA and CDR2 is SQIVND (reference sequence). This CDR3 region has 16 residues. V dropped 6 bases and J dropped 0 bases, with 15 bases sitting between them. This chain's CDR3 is CASRTLDRGSYNEQFF. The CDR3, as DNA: TGTGCCAGTAGGACACTGGACCGGGGCTCCTACAATGAGCAGTTCTTC. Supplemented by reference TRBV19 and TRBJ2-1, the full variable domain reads DGGITQSPKYLFRKEGQNVTLSCEQNLNHDAMYWYRQDPGQGLRLIYYSQIVNDFQKGDIAEGYSVSREKKESFPLTVTSAQKNPTAFYLCASRTLDRGSYNEQFFGPGTRLTVL.

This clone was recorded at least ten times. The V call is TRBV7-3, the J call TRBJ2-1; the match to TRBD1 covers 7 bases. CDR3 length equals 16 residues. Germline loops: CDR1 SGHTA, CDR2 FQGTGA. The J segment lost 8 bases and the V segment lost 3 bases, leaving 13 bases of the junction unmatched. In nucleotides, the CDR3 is TGTGCCAGCAGCTTCTCTCCCGGGACAGCTACCGATGAGCAGTTCTTC. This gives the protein CASSFSPGTATDEQFF.

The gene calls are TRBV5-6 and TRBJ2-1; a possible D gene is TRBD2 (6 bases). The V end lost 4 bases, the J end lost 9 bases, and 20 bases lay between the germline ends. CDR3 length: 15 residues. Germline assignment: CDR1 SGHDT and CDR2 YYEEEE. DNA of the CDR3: TGTGCCAGCAGCCCTTTCACTAGCTTGGCGAGTGAGCAGTTCTTC. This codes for CASSPFTSLASEQFF.

CDR3 residues: CASSQDIPYEQYF. In nucleotides, the CDR3 is TGCGCCAGCAGCCAGGACATCCCCTACGAGCAGTACTTC. The chain is built from TRBV4-1 and TRBJ2-7, with D possibly TRBD1 on 5 matching bases. V was clipped by 3 bases and J by 2 bases, with 8 bases between them. Germline assignment: CDR1 MGHRA and CDR2 YSYEKL. This CDR3 is built from 13 residues.